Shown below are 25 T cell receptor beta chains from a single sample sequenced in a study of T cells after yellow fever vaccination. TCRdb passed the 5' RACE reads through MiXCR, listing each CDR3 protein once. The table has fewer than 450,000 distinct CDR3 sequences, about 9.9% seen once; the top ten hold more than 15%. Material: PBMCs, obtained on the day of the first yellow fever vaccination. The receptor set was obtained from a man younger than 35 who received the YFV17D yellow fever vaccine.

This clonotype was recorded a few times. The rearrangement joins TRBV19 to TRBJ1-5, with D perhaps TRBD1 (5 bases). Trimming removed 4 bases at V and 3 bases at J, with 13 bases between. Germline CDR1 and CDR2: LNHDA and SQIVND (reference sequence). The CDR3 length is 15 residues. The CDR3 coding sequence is TGTGCCAGTAGTAGGGGAGGAGGGGACAATCAGCCCCAGCATTTT. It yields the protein CASSRGGGDNQPQHF.

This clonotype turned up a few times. Here the CDR3 DNA reads TGTGCCAGCGCGATGGGGGGCGACGACGAGCAGTACTTC. Amino acids: CASAMGGDDEQYF. The V and J genes are TRBV19 and TRBJ2-7; D could derive from TRBD1 or TRBD2 (6 bases each). CDR3 length: 13 amino acids. Germline V gene lookup returns CDR1 LNHDA and CDR2 SQIVND (reference sequence). V was clipped by 9 bases and J by 5 bases, with 17 bases between them.

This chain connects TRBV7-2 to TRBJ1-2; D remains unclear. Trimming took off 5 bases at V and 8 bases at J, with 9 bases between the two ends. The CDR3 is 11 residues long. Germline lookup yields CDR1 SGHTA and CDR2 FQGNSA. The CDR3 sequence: CASSPTSGYTF. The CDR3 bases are TGTGCCAGCAGCCCAACGTCAGGCTACACCTTC.

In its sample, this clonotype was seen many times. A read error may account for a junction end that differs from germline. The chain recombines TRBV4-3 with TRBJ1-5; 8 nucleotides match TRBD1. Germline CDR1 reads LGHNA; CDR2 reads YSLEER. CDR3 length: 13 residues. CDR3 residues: CASSQDRDQPQHF. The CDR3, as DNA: TGTGCCAGCAGCCAGGACAGGGATCAGCCCCAGCATTTT.

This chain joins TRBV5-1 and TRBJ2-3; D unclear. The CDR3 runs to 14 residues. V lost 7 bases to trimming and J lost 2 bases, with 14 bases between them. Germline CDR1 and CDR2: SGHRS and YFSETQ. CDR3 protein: CASSDLWDTDTQYF. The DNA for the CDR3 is TGCGCCAGCTCGGACCTTTGGGACACAGATACGCAGTATTTT.

CDR3 coding DNA: TGTGCCAGCAGCCTAGACAATTTCTACGAGCAGTACTTC. This gives the protein CASSLDNFYEQYF. The chain is built from TRBV5-4 and TRBJ2-7; the D is unclear. Per the germline V gene, CDR1 is SGHNT and CDR2 is YYREEE (reference sequence). V shed 4 bases and J shed 3 bases, with 11 bases lying between them. The CDR3 spans 13 residues.

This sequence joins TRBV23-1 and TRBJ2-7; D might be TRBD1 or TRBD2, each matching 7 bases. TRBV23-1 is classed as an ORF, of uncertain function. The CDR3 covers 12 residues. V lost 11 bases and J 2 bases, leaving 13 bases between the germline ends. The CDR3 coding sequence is TGCGCCGGGGGGGACAGACCCTACGAGCAGTACGTC. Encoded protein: CAGGDRPYEQYV.

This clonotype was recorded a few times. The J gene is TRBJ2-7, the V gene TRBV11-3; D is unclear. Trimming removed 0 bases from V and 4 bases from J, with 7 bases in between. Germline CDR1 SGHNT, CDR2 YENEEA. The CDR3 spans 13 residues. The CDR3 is CASSLDCPYEQYV. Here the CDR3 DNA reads TGTGCCAGCAGCTTAGATTGCCCGTACGAGCAGTACGTC.

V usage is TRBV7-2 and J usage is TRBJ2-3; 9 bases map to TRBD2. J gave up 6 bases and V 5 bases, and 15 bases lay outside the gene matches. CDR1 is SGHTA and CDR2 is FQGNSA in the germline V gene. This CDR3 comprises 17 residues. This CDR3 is CASSHGLGLAVSDTQYF. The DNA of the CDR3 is TGTGCCAGCAGCCACGGGTTGGGACTAGCAGTTTCCGATACGCAGTATTTT.

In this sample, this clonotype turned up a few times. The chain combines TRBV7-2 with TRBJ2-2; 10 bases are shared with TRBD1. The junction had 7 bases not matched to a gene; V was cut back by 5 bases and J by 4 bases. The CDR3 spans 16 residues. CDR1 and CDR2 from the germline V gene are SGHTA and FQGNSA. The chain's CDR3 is CASSLRQGAGTGELFF. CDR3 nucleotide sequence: TGTGCCAGCAGCCTGAGACAGGGGGCGGGCACCGGGGAGCTGTTTTTT. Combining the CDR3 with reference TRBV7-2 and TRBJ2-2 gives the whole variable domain GAGVSQSPSNKVTEKGKDVELRCDPISGHTALYWYRQSLGQGLEFLIYFQGNSAPDKSGLPSDRFSAERTGGSVSTLTIQRTQQEDSAVYLCASSLRQGAGTGELFFGEGSRLTVL.

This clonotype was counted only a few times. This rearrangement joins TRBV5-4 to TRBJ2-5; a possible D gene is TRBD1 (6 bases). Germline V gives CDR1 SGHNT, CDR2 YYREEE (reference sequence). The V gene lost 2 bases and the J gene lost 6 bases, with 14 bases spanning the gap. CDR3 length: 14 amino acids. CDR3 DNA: TGTGCCAGCAGCTTTCCAGGGGTGGAACAGACCCAGTACTTC. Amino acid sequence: CASSFPGVEQTQYF.

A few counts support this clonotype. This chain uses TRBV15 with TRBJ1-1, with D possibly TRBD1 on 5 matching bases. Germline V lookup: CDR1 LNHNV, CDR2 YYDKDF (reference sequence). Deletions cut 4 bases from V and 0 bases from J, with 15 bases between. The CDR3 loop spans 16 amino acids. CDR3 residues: CATSIRDGLMNTEAFF. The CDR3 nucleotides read TGTGCCACCAGCATAAGGGACGGCTTAATGAACACTGAAGCTTTCTTT.

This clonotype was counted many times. CDR3 loop: CASSLVLSATGELFF. The DNA for the CDR3 is TGTGCCAGCAGTCTCGTACTATCGGCCACCGGGGAGCTGTTTTTT. The V and J genes are TRBV5-5 and TRBJ2-2; D is undetermined. The CDR3 has 15 amino acids. The V end lost 5 bases, the J end lost 4 bases, and 15 bases lay between the germline ends. In germline, CDR1 is SGHKS, CDR2 YYEKEE (reference sequence).

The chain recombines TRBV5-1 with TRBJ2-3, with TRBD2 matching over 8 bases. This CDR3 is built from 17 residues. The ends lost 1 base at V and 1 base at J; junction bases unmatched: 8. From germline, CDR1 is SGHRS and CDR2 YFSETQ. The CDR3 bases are TGCGCCAGCAGCTTGTCGGTAGGCGGGGGGCGCACAGATACGCAGTATTTT. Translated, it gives CASSLSVGGGRTDTQYF.

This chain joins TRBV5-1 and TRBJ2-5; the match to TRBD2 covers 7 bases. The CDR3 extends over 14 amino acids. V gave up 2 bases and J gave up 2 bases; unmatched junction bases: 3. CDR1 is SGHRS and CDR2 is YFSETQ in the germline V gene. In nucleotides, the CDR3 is TGCGCCAGCAGCTTCGCGGGGGTGCAAGAGACCCAGTACTTC. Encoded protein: CASSFAGVQETQYF.

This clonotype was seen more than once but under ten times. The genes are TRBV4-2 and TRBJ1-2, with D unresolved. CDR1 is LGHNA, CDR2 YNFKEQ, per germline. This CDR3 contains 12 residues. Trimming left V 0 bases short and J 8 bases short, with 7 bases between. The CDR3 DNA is TGTGCCAGCAGCCAAGATTTCCACGGCTACACCTTC. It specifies CASSQDFHGYTF.

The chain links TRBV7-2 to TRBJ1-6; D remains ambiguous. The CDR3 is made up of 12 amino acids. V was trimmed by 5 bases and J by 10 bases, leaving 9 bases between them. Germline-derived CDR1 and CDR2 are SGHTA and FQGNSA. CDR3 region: CASSIMESPLHF. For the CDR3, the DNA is TGTGCCAGCAGCATAATGGAGTCACCCCTCCACTTT.

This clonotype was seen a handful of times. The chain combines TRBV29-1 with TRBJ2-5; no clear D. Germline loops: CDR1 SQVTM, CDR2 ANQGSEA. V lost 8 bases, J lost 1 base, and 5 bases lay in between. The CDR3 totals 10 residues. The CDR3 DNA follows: TGCAGCACCAGCCAAGAGACCCAGTACTTC. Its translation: CSTSQETQYF.

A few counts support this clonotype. The CDR3, as DNA: TGCAGTGCTAGAAGGGTCTCCGGGGCCAACGTCCTGACTTTC. Protein: CSARRVSGANVLTF. The rearrangement uses TRBV20-1 and TRBJ2-6, with D hard to call. The CDR3 spans 14 residues. The ends were cut back, 2 bases at V and 4 bases at J, with 9 bases in the middle. Per germline, CDR1 DFQATT and CDR2 SNEGSKA (reference sequence).

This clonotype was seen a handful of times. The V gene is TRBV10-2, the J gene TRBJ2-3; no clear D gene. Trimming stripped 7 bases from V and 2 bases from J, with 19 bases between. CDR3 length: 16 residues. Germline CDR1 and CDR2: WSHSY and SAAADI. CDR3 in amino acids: CASKSRPTWTTDTQYF. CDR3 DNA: TGCGCCAGCAAATCCCGGCCCACCTGGACCACAGATACGCAGTATTTT.

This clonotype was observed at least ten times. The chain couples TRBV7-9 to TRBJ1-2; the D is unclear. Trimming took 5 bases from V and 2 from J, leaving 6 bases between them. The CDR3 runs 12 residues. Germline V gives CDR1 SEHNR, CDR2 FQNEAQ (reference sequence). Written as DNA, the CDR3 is TGTGCCAGCAGCGGCAGCAACTATGGCTACACCTTC. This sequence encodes CASSGSNYGYTF.

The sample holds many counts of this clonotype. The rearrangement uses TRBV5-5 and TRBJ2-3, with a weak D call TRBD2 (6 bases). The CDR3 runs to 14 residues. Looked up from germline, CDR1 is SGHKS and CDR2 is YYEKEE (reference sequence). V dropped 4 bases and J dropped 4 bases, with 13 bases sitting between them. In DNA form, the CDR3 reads TGTGCCAGCAGCCTAGAGTGGGGGGCAGATACGCAGTATTTT. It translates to CASSLEWGADTQYF.

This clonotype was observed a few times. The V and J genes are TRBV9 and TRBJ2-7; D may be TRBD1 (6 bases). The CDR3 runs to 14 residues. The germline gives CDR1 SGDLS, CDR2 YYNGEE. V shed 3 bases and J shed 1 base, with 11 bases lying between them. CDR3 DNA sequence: TGTGCCAGCAGCGGTGGACAGCCTTCCTACGAGCAGTACTTC. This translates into CASSGGQPSYEQYF.

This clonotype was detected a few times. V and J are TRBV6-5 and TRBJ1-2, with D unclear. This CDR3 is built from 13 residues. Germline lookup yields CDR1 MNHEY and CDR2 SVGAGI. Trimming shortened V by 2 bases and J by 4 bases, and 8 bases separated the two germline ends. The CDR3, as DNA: TGTGCCAGCAGTTACCAAGATTTCTATGGCTACACCTTC. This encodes CASSYQDFYGYTF.

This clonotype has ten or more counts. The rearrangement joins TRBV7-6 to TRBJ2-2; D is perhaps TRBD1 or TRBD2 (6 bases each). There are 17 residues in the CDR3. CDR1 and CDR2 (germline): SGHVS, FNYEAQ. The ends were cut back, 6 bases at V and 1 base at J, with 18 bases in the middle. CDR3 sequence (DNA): TGTGCCAGCAGTCTTCAAGGGGGGCGAAGGAACACCGGGGAGCTGTTTTTT. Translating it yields CASSLQGGRRNTGELFF.